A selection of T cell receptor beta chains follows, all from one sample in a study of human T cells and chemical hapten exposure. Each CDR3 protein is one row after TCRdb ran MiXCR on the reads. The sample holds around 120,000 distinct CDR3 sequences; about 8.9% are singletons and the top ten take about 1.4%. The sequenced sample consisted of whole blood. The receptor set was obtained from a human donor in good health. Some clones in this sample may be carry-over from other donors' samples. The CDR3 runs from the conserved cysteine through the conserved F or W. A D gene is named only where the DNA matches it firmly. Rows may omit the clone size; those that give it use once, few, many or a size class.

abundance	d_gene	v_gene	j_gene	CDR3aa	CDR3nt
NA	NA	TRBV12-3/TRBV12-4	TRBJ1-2	CASSFPAGYYGYTF	TGTGCCAGCAGTTTCCCCGCAGGGTACTATGGCTACACCTTC
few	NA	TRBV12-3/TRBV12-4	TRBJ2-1	CASRDQGAEQFF	TGTGCCAGCAGGGATCAGGGTGCTGAGCAGTTCTTC
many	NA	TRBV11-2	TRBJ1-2	CASSLVFPQDTHYNYGYTF	TGTGCCAGCAGCTTAGTTTTCCCACAGGACACCCATTATAACTATGGCTACACCTTC
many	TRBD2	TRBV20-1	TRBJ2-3	CSADLAGDPTDTQYF	TGCAGTGCAGACCTAGCGGGAGATCCCACAGATACGCAGTATTTT
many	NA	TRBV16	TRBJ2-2	CASRGRITNTGELFF	TGTGCCAGCCGAGGGAGGATTACGAACACCGGGGAGCTGTTTTTT
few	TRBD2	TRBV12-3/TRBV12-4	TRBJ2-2	CASSPGLAGANTGELFF	TGTGCCAGCAGTCCGGGACTAGCGGGTGCGAACACCGGGGAGCTGTTTTTT
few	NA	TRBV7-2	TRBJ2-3	CASSREGAGTDTQYF	TGTGCCAGCAGTCGGGAGGGGGCGGGCACAGATACGCAGTATTTT
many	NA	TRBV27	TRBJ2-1	CASSITGTYNEQFF	TGTGCCAGCAGTATTACAGGCACCTACAATGAGCAGTTCTTC
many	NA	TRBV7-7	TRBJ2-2	CASSWGSNTGELFF	TGTGCCAGCAGCTGGGGCTCGAACACCGGGGAGCTGTTTTTT
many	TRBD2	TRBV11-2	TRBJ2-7	CASRSVREGEQYF	TGTGCCAGCAGAAGTGTGCGGGAGGGCGAGCAGTACTTC
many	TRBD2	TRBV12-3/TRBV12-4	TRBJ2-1	CASSQQGLAGVAF	TGTGCCAGCAGTCAACAAGGACTAGCGGGAGTCGCCTTC
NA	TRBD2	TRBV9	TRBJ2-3	CASSAYRTSGRAVDTQYF	TGTGCCAGCAGCGCCTACCGGACTAGCGGGAGGGCGGTTGATACGCAGTATTTT
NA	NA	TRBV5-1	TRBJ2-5	CASSGDQVGETQYF	TGCGCCAGCAGCGGGGACCAGGTCGGAGAGACCCAGTACTTC
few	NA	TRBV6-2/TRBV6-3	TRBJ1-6	CASSYFGLRDSPLHF	TGTGCCAGCAGTTACTTCGGTCTGAGGGATTCACCCCTCCACTTT
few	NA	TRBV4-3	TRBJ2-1	CASSQSSRGGNEQFF	TGCGCCAGCAGCCAAAGTAGCAGAGGGGGCAATGAGCAGTTCTTC
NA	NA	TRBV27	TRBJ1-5	CASSLTTVNSNQPQHF	TGTGCCAGCAGTTTAACGACAGTGAATAGCAATCAGCCCCAGCATTTT
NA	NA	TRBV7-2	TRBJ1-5	CASSLRQIQPQHF	TGTGCCAGCAGCTTAAGACAGATTCAGCCCCAGCATTTT
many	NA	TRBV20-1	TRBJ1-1	CSARDPKGVNTEAFF	TGCAGTGCTAGAGATCCGAAAGGGGTGAACACTGAAGCTTTCTTT
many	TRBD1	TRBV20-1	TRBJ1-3	CSASPGGTGNTIYF	TGCAGTGCTTCCCCAGGGGGCACTGGAAACACCATATATTTT
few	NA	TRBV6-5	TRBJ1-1	CASSQTWGRNTEAFF	TGTGCCAGCAGCCAGACTTGGGGCCGGAACACTGAAGCTTTCTTT
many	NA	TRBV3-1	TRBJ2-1	CASSRQATAYNEQFF	TGTGCCAGCAGCCGACAGGCTACGGCCTACAATGAGCAGTTCTTC
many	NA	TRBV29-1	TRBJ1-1	CSVGPLAGTEAFF	TGCAGCGTTGGCCCCCTGGCGGGGACTGAAGCTTTCTTT